This record concerns one TCR beta chain sequence. The table came from immunoSEQ multiplex PCR; TCRdb's copy has only in-frame clones and leaves some out. The repertoire includes around 80,000 clones, about 87% of them detected once, and more than 15% sits in the top ten. The sample belongs to a study of control samples from healthy donors and cancer patients. The junction had 13 bases not matched to a gene; V was cut back by 3 bases and J by 3 bases. This CDR3 is built from 19 residues. CDR1 is KGHSH, CDR2 LQKENI, per germline. The sample taken for sequencing was blood. The clonotype was recovered from a man aged 45-65 years in good health. This chain joins TRBV18 and TRBJ2-2; the match to TRBD1 covers 10 bases. As DNA, the CDR3 is TGTGCCAGCTCACCCGTAGACGTCAGACAGGGGGCGGACACCGGGGAGCTGTTTTTT. Its translation: CASSPVDVRQGADTGELFF.